This TCR beta chain was recovered during a study of identical twins. The CDR3 contains 16 residues. The V end lost 3 bases, the J end lost 1 base, and 14 bases lay between the germline ends. Germline V gene data show CDR1 as MDHEN and CDR2 as SYDVKM. TCRdb processed the 5' RACE reads anew with MiXCR; each CDR3 protein has one entry. The sample holds about 1.7 million distinct CDR3 sequences, roughly 35% seen once. This clonotype was detected only a few times. The sequencing input was cord blood. The chain links TRBV28 to TRBJ2-3, with D possibly being TRBD1 or TRBD2 (5 bases each). The source of this sequence is a newborn girl in good health. The CDR3 reads CASSFPGPWGTDTQYF. CDR3 bases: TGTGCCAGCAGTTTTCCGGGGCCTTGGGGCACAGATACGCAGTATTTT.